Included here is one T cell receptor beta chain sequence, with context. Per the original methods: For nucleated cells, counts were estimated from reference gene primer amplification. Here immunoSEQ multiplex PCR was the method, and the copy in TCRdb shows in-frame clones only, minus some. That table is the source of V, J and clone size, and D and trimming were worked out from the DNA. The sample lists tens of thousands of clones; 80% to 85% were seen once. The entry originates in a study of blood T cell repertoires in COVID-19. About the research overall: T cells, B-cell-depleted T cells, or PBMCs provided the cDNA or gDNA that served as material.

The CDR3 totals 14 residues. Germline V gives CDR1 SGHTA, CDR2 FQGTGA. Trimming removed 5 bases at V and 4 bases at J, with 14 bases between. The TCR originated in a human donor in a cohort sampled during active COVID-19. The source material was peripheral blood. This sequence joins TRBV7-3 and TRBJ1-2; D is unclear. The CDR3: CASSPDHSGYGYTF. The CDR3, as DNA: TGTGCCAGCAGCCCCGACCATTCGGGCTATGGCTACACCTTC.